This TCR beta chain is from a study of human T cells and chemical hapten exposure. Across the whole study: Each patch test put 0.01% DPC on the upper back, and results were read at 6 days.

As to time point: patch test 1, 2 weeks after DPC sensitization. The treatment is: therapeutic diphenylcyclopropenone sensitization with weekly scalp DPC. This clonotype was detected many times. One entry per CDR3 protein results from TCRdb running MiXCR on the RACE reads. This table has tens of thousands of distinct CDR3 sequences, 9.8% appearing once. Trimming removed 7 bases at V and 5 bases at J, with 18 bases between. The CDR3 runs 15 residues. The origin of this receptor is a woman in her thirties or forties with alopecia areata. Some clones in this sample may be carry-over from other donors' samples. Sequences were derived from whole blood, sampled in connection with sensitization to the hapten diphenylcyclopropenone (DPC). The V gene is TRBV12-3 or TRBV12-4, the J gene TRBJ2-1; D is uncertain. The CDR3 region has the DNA TGTGCCAGCAATTCCCCCACTGGAGTAAACAATGAGCAGTTCTTC. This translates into CASNSPTGVNNEQFF.